The T cell receptor beta chain under discussion was sequenced for a study of T cells after yellow fever vaccination. V lost 4 bases, J lost 0 bases, and 18 bases lay in between. The CDR3 loop spans 17 amino acids. CDR1 DFQATT and CDR2 SNEGSKA come from the germline V gene (reference sequence). MiXCR, applied by TCRdb to the 5' RACE reads, yields one record per CDR3 protein. The sample lists 250,000 to 300,000 distinct CDR3 sequences, less than 9.5% occurring once. The rearrangement links TRBV20-1 to TRBJ2-2; a weak D match, TRBD2 (6 bases). The sequence came from a man aged 18-30 years who received the YFV17D yellow fever vaccine. This specimen consisted of CD4+ T cells sorted from PBMCs, obtained 5 days after the yellow fever booster vaccination. For the CDR3, the DNA is TGCAGTGCTAAGGGTTCCGGGGGAGACCCGAACACCGGGGAGCTGTTTTTT. This gives the protein CSAKGSGGDPNTGELFF.